This TCR beta chain was sequenced in a study of cytomegalovirus exposure and HLA in healthy donors. Points from the study as a whole: Association of fewer than 20,000 TCR beta sequences with HLA alleles was found at 0.05 false discovery rate in a later analysis. The authors later found most CMV-associated TCR beta chains appeared HLA-restricted.

The PCR had 60 Vbeta and 13 Jbeta primers. Clones were sequenced by immunoSEQ multiplex PCR, and TCRdb holds only the in-frame ones, with some missing. The data hold over 150,000 clones, with 82% observed a single time. Comments on this clone: Its antigen is currently unknown.

Germline V CDR1 and CDR2: MNHNS, SASEGT. V was clipped by 4 bases and J by 7 bases, with 20 bases between them. The CDR3 is 16 residues long. The sequencing sample was made of PBMCs. This receptor was obtained from a girl under 18 in good health and CMV-seropositive. The rearrangement uses TRBV6-1 and TRBJ2-1; tentative D call: TRBD2 (6 bases). The DNA of the CDR3 is TGTGCCAGCAGTGGCCGGGGGTGGGGTCTTATTAATGAGCAGTTCTTC. Translated, it gives CASSGRGWGLINEQFF.